This T cell receptor (beta chain) is drawn from a study of blood T cells in healthy people across ages. CDR3 length equals 16 residues. The germline V gene encodes CDR1 MGHRA and CDR2 YSYEKL. The V segment lost 0 bases and the J segment 4 bases; nucleotides outside the gene matches: 6. The use of a sample-barcoded 5' primer and a J-beta primer mix characterized a second PCR of roughly 6 to 11 cycles. In TCRdb, the 5' RACE reads were re-called with MiXCR into one record per CDR3 protein. The table lists fewer than 900,000 distinct CDR3 sequences, approximately 43% of them singletons. Remarks on this clonotype: Its antigen is unknown.

Each sample yielded at least 6 million isolated PBMCs. Total RNA extraction produced at least 5.5 micrograms (per sample) for the study. Study-wide results and caveats: Nothing was known about donor CMV status, and this possibly confounded expanded clonotype changes.

The chain has TRBV4-1 and TRBJ2-1; 7 bases are a match to TRBD2. This TCR was sampled from a woman aged 60-70 years in good health. Sample: blood. As DNA, the CDR3 is TGCGCCAGCAGCCAAGATTGGACTAGAGCTTACAATGAGCAGTTCTTC. It encodes CASSQDWTRAYNEQFF.